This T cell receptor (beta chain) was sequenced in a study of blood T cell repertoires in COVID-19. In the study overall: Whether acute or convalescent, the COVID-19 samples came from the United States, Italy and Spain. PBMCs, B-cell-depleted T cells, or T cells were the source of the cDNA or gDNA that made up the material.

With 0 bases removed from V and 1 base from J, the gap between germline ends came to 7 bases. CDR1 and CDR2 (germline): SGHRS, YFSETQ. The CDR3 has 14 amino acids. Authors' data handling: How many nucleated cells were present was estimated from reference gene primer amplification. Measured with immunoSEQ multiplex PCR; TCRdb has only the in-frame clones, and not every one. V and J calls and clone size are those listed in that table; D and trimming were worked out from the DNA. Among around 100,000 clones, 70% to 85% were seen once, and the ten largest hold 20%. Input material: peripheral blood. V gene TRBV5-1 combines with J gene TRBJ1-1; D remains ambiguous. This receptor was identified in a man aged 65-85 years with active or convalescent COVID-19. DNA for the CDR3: TGCGCCAGCAGCTTGGAAACACAGAACACTGAAGCTTTCTTT. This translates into CASSLETQNTEAFF.